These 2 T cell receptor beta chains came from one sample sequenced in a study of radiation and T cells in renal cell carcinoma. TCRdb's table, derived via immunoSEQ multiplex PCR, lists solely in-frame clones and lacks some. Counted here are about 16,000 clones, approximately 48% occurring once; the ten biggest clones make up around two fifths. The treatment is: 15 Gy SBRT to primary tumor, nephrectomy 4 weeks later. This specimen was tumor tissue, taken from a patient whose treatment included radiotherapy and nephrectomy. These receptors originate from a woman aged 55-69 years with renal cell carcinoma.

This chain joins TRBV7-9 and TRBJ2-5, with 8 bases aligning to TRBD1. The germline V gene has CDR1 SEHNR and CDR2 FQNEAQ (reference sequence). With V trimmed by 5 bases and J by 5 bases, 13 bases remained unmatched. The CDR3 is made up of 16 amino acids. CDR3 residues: CASSQTGTGGLETQYF. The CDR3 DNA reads TGTGCCAGCAGCCAAACCGGGACAGGAGGGTTGGAGACCCAGTACTTC.

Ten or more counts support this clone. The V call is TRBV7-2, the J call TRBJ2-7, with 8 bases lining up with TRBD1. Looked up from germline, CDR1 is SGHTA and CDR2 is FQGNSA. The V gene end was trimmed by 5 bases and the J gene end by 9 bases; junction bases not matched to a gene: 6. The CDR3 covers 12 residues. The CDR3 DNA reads TGTGCCAGCAGCCCGGACAGGGTAGCGCAGTACTTC. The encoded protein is CASSPDRVAQYF. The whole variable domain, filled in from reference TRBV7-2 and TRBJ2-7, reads GAGVSQSPSNKVTEKGKDVELRCDPISGHTALYWYRQSLGQGLEFLIYFQGNSAPDKSGLPSDRFSAERTGGSVSTLTIQRTQQEDSAVYLCASSPDRVAQYFGPGTRLTVT.